This TCR beta chain is drawn from a study of T cells in Graves' hyperthyroidism and ophthalmopathy. Study-wide results and caveats: Ophthalmopathy stood apart from stable hyperthyroidism in a 13 V-J model. Most thyroid clonotypes with frequency above 0.001 were detected in blood.

This clonotype was seen at least ten times. What it binds is not known. This CDR3 has 13 residues. Germline values: CDR1 SGHDT, CDR2 YYEEEE. The V gene lost 3 bases and the J gene lost 4 bases, with 10 bases spanning the gap. Based on clinical symptoms, serum thyroxine and TRAb, thyroid ultrasound and orbital computed tomography, diagnoses were reached. From RNA transcripts, TCR beta CDR3 regions were amplified. The TCR CDR3 first-round RT-PCR relied on the HTBI primer set. TCRdb re-called the multiplex PCR reads through MiXCR, storing one row per CDR3 protein. Of under 400,000 distinct CDR3 sequences detected, 21% appear once; the ten largest clones hold over 40%.

V gene TRBV5-6 combines with J gene TRBJ2-5, with D perhaps matching TRBD2 (5 bases). The specimen sequenced was blood. This clonotype originated in a woman in her fifties or sixties with Graves' hyperthyroidism. This CDR3 is CASSSSRPETQYF. CDR3 DNA: TGTGCCAGCAGCTCTAGCCGCCCAGAGACCCAGTACTTC.